This is a list of T cell receptor beta chains from one sample in a study of blood T cell repertoires in COVID-19. Generated by immunoSEQ multiplex PCR, the TCRdb table keeps only in-frame clones and is missing some. The table has approximately 110,000 clones, approximately 85% seen once. The sample taken for sequencing was peripheral blood. The source of these receptors is a middle-aged man with acute or convalescent COVID-19. CDR3s include the opening cysteine and the closing phenylalanine or tryptophan. A D gene is named only where the DNA matches it firmly. Only part of the rows carry a size: once, few, many, or a class if the clone is expanded.

D gene,clone size,J gene,V gene,CDR3 protein,CDR3 DNA
TRBD1,once,TRBJ2-7,TRBV7-2,CASSLTTGGVGEQYF,TGTGCCAGCAGCTTAACTACAGGGGGCGTGGGAGAGCAGTACTTC
-,-,TRBJ1-2,TRBV19,CASSSPNYGYTF,TGTGCCAGTAGTTCCCCAAACTATGGCTACACCTTC
TRBD2,-,TRBJ2-7,TRBV28,CASIGGVGGEQYF,TGTGCCAGCATTGGGGGGGTTGGGGGCGAGCAGTACTTC
TRBD1,-,TRBJ2-5,TRBV12-5,CASGFRGSETQYF,TGTGCTAGTGGCTTCAGGGGGTCAGAGACCCAGTACTTC
-,-,TRBJ1-2,TRBV3-1/TRBV3-2,CASSQDEAGGYTF,TGTGCCAGCAGCCAAGACGAGGCAGGGGGCTACACCTTC
-,-,TRBJ1-1,TRBV13,CASSRTGVGTEAFF,TGTGCCAGCAGCCGCACGGGGGTGGGCACTGAAGCTTTCTTT
TRBD1,-,TRBJ1-2,TRBV29-1,CSVTGTGGYGYTF,TGCAGCGTGACAGGGACAGGGGGGTATGGCTACACCTTC
-,-,TRBJ2-1,TRBV24-1,CATRGGYEQFF,TGTGCCACCAGGGGCGGGTATGAGCAGTTCTTC
TRBD1,-,TRBJ1-2,TRBV19,CASSPERTGNYGYTF,TGTGCCAGTTCTCCCGAGAGGACAGGAAACTATGGCTACACCTTC
-,-,TRBJ1-2,TRBV29-1,CSVEVPQVDYGYTF,TGCAGCGTTGAGGTGCCCCAAGTAGACTATGGCTACACCTTC
TRBD2,-,TRBJ2-2,TRBV3-1/TRBV3-2,CASSRSGDTGELFF,TGTGCCAGCAGCCGAAGCGGGGACACCGGGGAGCTGTTTTTT
-,once,TRBJ1-2,TRBV6-5,CASSNTGSRGYTF,TGTGCCAGCAGTAACACAGGGTCTCGGGGCTACACCTTC
-,-,TRBJ1-3,TRBV11-2,CASSDRRFSGNTIYF,TGTGCCAGCAGCGACAGACGGTTCTCTGGAAACACCATATATTTT
TRBD2,-,TRBJ2-3,TRBV19,CASSAGLADQEYF,TGTGCCAGTAGTGCGGGACTAGCGGATCAGGAGTATTTT
TRBD1,-,TRBJ1-2,TRBV27,CASSSTGGGYGYTF,TGTGCCAGCAGTTCCACAGGGGGTGGGTATGGCTACACCTTC
-,-,TRBJ1-1,TRBV9,CASSVGTAFEAFF,TGTGCCAGCAGCGTAGGGACAGCGTTCGAAGCTTTCTTT
TRBD1,once,TRBJ2-3,TRBV11-3,CASSSGTGASGTDTQYF,TGTGCCAGCAGCTCGGGGACAGGGGCCTCCGGCACAGATACGCAGTATTTT
-,-,TRBJ2-3,TRBV7-7,CASSGQITDTQYF,TGTGCCAGCAGTGGACAGATCACAGATACGCAGTATTTT
-,-,TRBJ2-5,TRBV6-5,CASSHLQGTGKETQYF,TGTGCCAGCAGTCACTTACAGGGCACGGGAAAGGAGACCCAGTACTTC
-,-,TRBJ1-2,TRBV7-9,CASSLGAPSGRGYTF,TGTGCCAGCAGCTTAGGAGCACCTTCAGGGCGGGGCTACACCTTC
-,-,TRBJ2-7,TRBV6-6,CASSYSGRGSSYEQYF,TGTGCCAGCAGTTACTCGGGCAGGGGATCCTCCTACGAGCAGTACTTC
TRBD2,-,TRBJ2-5,TRBV4-1,CASSQVAGVFETQYF,TGCGCCAGCAGCCAAGTAGCGGGGGTCTTCGAGACCCAGTACTTC
TRBD1,-,TRBJ2-1,TRBV7-3,CASSAGRQGLEEQFF,TGTGCCAGCAGCGCCGGGAGACAGGGGCTAGAGGAGCAGTTCTTC
-,-,TRBJ2-5,TRBV30,CAWLGGTSETQYF,TGTGCCTGGTTAGGGGGTACATCAGAGACCCAGTACTTC
TRBD1,-,TRBJ1-6,TRBV3-1/TRBV3-2,CASSHGTVQNSPLHF,TGTGCCAGCAGCCATGGGACAGTCCAAAATTCACCCCTCCACTTT
TRBD2,-,TRBJ2-1,TRBV19,CASSIGGGGFDNEQFF,TGTGCCAGTAGTATAGGAGGCGGGGGTTTTGACAATGAGCAGTTCTTC
TRBD2,-,TRBJ2-3,TRBV4-1,CASSQVAGGGDTQYF,TGCGCCAGCAGCCAGGTAGCGGGTGGGGGAGATACGCAGTATTTT
TRBD1,-,TRBJ2-2,TRBV24-1,CATSLGQTGARTGELFF,TGTGCCACCAGCCTGGGGCAGACAGGGGCGCGGACCGGGGAGCTGTTTTTT
-,-,TRBJ2-1,TRBV5-4,CASSLIGPTGNEQFF,TGTGCCAGCAGCTTGATTGGGCCCACCGGTAATGAGCAGTTCTTC
-,-,TRBJ1-3,TRBV10-3,CAISDSGTGNTIYF,TGTGCCATCAGTGATTCAGGGACTGGAAACACCATATATTTT
TRBD2,-,TRBJ2-5,TRBV11-2,CASSLFLAGGRETQYF,TGTGCCAGCAGCTTGTTCCTAGCGGGGGGGCGGGAGACCCAGTACTTC
-,few,TRBJ2-1,TRBV29-1,CSVETGEQFF,TGCAGCGTTGAGACGGGTGAGCAGTTCTTC
-,-,TRBJ1-4,TRBV7-9,CASSLYGASVNEKLFF,TGTGCCAGCAGCTTATACGGCGCAAGCGTTAATGAAAAACTGTTTTTT
TRBD1,few,TRBJ1-2,TRBV2,CASRQGEGGYTF,TGTGCCAGCAGACAGGGGGAGGGTGGCTACACCTTC
-,-,TRBJ1-2,TRBV7-9,CASSFGESGYTF,TGTGCCAGCAGCTTTGGGGAGAGCGGCTACACCTTC
TRBD1,once,TRBJ2-2,TRBV11-2,CASSLEWGQGAAGELFF,TGTGCCAGCAGCTTAGAATGGGGCCAGGGGGCGGCCGGGGAGCTGTTTTTT
-,-,TRBJ1-4,TRBV2,CASSPRTVNEKLFF,TGTGCCAGCAGTCCCCGGACAGTTAATGAAAAACTGTTTTTT
TRBD2,-,TRBJ2-1,TRBV12-5,CASEGQLAGPNEQFF,TGTGCTAGTGAGGGTCAACTAGCGGGGCCCAATGAGCAGTTCTTC
TRBD1,-,TRBJ2-7,TRBV24-1,CATSDRTGERYF,TGTGCCACCAGTGACCGGACAGGGGAGCGGTACTTC
-,-,TRBJ1-3,TRBV7-9,CASSSSLVAIYF,TGTGCCAGCAGCTCCTCTCTAGTCGCCATATATTTT
-,-,TRBJ2-3,TRBV20-1,CSAIDNSRGFTDTQYF,TGCAGTGCTATTGACAATTCTCGAGGATTCACAGATACGCAGTATTTT
-,-,TRBJ2-3,TRBV10-3,CAISEGRSTDTQYF,TGTGCCATCAGTGAGGGGAGGAGCACAGATACGCAGTATTTT
TRBD1,-,TRBJ1-2,TRBV19,CASSIPTGVYGYTF,TGTGCCAGTAGTATACCGACAGGGGTGTATGGCTACACCTTC
-,-,TRBJ1-4,TRBV2,CASSEGQQTRGEKLFF,TGTGCCAGCAGTGAAGGCCAGCAAACACGGGGTGAAAAACTGTTTTTT
-,-,TRBJ1-2,TRBV19,CASSIGHRVSGYTF,TGTGCCAGTAGTATAGGGCACAGGGTGAGCGGCTACACCTTC
-,-,TRBJ1-4,TRBV5-6,CASSTRLGEKLFF,TGTGCCAGCAGCACTAGACTCGGGGAAAAACTGTTTTTT
TRBD1,-,TRBJ2-3,TRBV6-5,CASTSGQYTDTQYF,TGTGCCAGCACCTCGGGACAGTACACAGATACGCAGTATTTT
-,once,TRBJ2-7,TRBV7-2,CASSLAQTYEQYF,TGTGCCAGCAGCTTAGCACAGACCTACGAGCAGTACTTC
-,-,TRBJ2-7,TRBV9,CASSVGGAGEQYF,TGTGCCAGCAGCGTAGGGGGCGCGGGGGAGCAGTACTTC
-,-,TRBJ1-1,TRBV6-2/TRBV6-3,CASSLVYNTEAFF,TGTGCCAGCAGTTTAGTCTATAACACTGAAGCTTTCTTT
TRBD1,-,TRBJ2-5,TRBV11-2,CASSFLGQGRQETQYF,TGTGCCAGCAGCTTCCTTGGACAGGGGCGACAAGAGACCCAGTACTTC
TRBD2,-,TRBJ2-3,TRBV24-1,CATNPGGAGDTQYF,TGTGCCACCAACCCCGGGGGGGCGGGAGATACGCAGTATTTT
-,-,TRBJ2-7,TRBV18,CASSPSGSYEQYF,TGTGCCAGCTCTCCCAGCGGGTCGTACGAGCAGTACTTC
-,once,TRBJ1-4,TRBV14,CASSLFNEKLFF,TGTGCCAGCAGCCTCTTTAATGAAAAACTGTTTTTT
TRBD1,-,TRBJ2-5,TRBV6-4,CASISDRTPQTETQYF,TGTGCCAGTATATCGGACAGGACGCCCCAAACGGAGACCCAGTACTTC